This entry describes one T cell receptor (beta chain). This specimen belongs to a study of OX40 agonist ivuxolimab in advanced cancers. Sequencing was performed with immunoSEQ multiplex PCR; in TCRdb, only in-frame clones are kept and a portion is missing. There are about 62,000 clones in the sample; roughly 85% occur only once, and 3% to 4.5% lies in the top ten. With 5 bases removed from V and 6 bases from J, the gap between germline ends came to 18 bases. Germline V gene lookup returns CDR1 SGHTA and CDR2 FQGTGA. This CDR3 comprises 15 residues. This sequence joins TRBV7-3 and TRBJ2-3; possible D gene TRBD2, 5 bases. The source of this sequence is an adult with an advanced solid tumor such as melanoma, head and neck, liver or kidney cancer. The sequencing here drew on CD4+ or CD8+ T cells sorted from blood, taken in a trial of the OX40 agonist ivuxolimab. CDR3 region: CASSPSAGGRDTQYF. CDR3 in DNA: TGTGCCAGCAGCCCGTCGGCCGGAGGTAGGGATACGCAGTATTTT.